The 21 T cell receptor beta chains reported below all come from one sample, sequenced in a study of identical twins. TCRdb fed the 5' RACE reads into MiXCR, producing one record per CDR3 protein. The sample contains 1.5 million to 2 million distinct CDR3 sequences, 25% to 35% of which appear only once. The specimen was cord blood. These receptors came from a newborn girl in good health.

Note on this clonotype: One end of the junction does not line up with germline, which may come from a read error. In DNA, the CDR3 is TGCAGTGCTAGTAGGGGGGGTACCTATAGCAGTCAGCCCCAGCATTTT. Protein sequence: CSASRGGTYSSQPQHF. The chain links TRBV20-1 to TRBJ1-5, with D maybe TRBD1 (6 bases). CDR1 and CDR2 from the germline V gene are DFQATT and SNEGSKA (reference sequence). CDR3 length: 16 residues.

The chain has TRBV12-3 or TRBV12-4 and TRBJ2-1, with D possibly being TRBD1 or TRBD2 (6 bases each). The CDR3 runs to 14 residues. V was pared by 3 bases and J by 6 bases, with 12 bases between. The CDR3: CASSFRRGANEQFF. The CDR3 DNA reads TGTGCCAGCAGTTTTCGGAGGGGGGCCAATGAGCAGTTCTTC.

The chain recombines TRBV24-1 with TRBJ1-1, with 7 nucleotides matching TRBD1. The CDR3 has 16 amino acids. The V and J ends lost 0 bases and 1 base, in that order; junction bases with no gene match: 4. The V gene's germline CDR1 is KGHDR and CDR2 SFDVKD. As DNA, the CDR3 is TGTGCCACCAGTGATTTGAATGACAGGGAGAACACTGAAGCTTTCTTT. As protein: CATSDLNDRENTEAFF.

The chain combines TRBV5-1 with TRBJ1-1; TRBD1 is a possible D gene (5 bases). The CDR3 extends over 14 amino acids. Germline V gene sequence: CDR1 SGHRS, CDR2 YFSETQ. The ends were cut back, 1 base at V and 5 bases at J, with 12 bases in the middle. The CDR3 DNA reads TGCGCCAGCAGCTTGTCTACCAGGGATACTGAAGCTTTCTTT. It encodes CASSLSTRDTEAFF.

The CDR3 region is CSARDWPWDEQFF. In DNA, the CDR3 is TGCAGTGCTAGAGACTGGCCTTGGGATGAGCAGTTCTTC. The chain employs TRBV20-1 and TRBJ2-7; no reliable D call. The J call is in doubt because the DNA end fits TRBJ2-1 better. There are 13 residues in the CDR3. Germline CDR1 reads DFQATT; CDR2 reads SNEGSKA (reference sequence).

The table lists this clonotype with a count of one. The chain's CDR3 is CSAREYSPGEKLFF. The CDR3 DNA follows: TGCAGTGCTAGAGAGTACAGCCCGGGGGAAAAACTGTTTTTT. The chain carries TRBV20-1 and TRBJ1-4; D not certain. V dropped 0 bases and J dropped 8 bases, with 13 bases sitting between them. Germline lookup yields CDR1 DFQATT and CDR2 SNEGSKA (reference sequence). The CDR3 is 14 residues long.

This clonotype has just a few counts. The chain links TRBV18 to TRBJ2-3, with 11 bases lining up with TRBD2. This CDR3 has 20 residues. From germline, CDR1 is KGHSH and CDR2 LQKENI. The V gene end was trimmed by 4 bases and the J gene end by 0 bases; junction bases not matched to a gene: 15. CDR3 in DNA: TGTGCCAGCTCACAAATTCCTCCGACTAGCGGGGTTCGGAGCACAGATACGCAGTATTTT. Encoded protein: CASSQIPPTSGVRSTDTQYF.

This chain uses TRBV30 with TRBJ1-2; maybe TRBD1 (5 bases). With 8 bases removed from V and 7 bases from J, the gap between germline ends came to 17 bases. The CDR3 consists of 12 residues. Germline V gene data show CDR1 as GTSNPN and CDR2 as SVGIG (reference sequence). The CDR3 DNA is TGTGCCGCCCAGGGTCTCGCGGGTGGCTACACCTTC. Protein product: CAAQGLAGGYTF.

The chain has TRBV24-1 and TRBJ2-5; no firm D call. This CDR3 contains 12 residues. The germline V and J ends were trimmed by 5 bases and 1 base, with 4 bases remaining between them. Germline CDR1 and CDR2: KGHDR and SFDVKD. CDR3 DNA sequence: TGTGCCACCAGTGGTTCCCAAGAGACCCAGTACTTC. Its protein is CATSGSQETQYF.

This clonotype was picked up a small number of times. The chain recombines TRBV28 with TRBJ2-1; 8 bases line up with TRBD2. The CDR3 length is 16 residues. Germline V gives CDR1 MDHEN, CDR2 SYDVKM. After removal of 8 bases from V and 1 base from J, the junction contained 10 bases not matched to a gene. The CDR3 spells CASLAGWGASYNEQFF. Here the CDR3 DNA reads TGTGCCAGCTTAGCGGGATGGGGGGCATCCTACAATGAGCAGTTCTTC.

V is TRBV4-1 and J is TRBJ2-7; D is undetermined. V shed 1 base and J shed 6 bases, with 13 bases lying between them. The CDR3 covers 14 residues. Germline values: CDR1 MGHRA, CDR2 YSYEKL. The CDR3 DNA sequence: TGCGCCAGCAGCCAAGTAAGGGATGGCACCGAGCAGTACTTC. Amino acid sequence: CASSQVRDGTEQYF.

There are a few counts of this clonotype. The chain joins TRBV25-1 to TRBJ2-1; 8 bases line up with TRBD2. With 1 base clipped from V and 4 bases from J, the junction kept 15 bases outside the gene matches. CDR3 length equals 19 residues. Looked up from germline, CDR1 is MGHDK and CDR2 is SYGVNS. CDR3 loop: CASSEWGSGTGGGYNEQFF. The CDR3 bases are TGTGCCAGCAGTGAATGGGGTAGCGGGACCGGTGGAGGGTACAATGAGCAGTTCTTC.

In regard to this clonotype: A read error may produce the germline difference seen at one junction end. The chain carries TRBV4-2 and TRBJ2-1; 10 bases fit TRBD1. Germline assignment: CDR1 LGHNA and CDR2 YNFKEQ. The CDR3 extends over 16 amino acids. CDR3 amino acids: CAGSPRDRGTYNEQFF. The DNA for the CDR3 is TGTGCCGGCAGCCCCCGGGACAGGGGAACCTACAATGAGCAGTTCTTC.

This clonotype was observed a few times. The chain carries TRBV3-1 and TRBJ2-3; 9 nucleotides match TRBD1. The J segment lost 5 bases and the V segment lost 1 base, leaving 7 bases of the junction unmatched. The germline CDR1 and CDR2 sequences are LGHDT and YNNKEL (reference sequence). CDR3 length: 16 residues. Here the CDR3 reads CASSQGDRVWGDTQYF. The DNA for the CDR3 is TGTGCCAGCAGCCAAGGGGACAGGGTATGGGGAGATACGCAGTATTTT.

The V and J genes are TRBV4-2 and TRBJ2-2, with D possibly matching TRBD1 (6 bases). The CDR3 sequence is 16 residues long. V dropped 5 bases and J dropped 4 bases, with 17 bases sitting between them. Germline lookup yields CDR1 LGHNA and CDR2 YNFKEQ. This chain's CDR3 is CASSSIRTGPTGELFF. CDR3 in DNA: TGTGCCAGCAGCTCTATCCGCACAGGGCCCACCGGGGAGCTGTTTTTT.

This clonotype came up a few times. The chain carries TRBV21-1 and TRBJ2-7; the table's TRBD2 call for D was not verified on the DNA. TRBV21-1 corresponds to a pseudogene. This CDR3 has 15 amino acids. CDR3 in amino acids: CASSKSGRDSYEQYF. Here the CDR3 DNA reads TGTGCCAGCAGCAAAAGCGGGAGGGATTCCTACGAGCAGTACTTC.

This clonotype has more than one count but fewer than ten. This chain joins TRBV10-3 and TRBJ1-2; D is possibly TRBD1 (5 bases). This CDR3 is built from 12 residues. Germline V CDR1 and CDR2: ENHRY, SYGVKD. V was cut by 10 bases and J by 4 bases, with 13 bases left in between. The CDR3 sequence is CASKGESYGYTF. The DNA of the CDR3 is TGTGCCAGTAAAGGGGAGAGCTATGGCTACACCTTC.

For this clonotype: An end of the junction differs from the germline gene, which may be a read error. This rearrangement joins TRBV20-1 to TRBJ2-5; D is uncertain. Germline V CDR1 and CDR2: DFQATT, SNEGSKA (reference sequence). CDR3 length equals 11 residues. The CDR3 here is CSALVREIQYF. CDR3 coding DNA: TGCAGTGCCCTTGTTCGCGAGATCCAGTACTTC.

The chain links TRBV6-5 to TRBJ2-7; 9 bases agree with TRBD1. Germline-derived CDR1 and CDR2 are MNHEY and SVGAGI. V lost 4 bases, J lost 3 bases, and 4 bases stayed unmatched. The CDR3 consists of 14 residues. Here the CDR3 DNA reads TGTGCCAGCAGTTCTTGGACAGGGGTCTACGAGCAGTACTTC. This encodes CASSSWTGVYEQYF.

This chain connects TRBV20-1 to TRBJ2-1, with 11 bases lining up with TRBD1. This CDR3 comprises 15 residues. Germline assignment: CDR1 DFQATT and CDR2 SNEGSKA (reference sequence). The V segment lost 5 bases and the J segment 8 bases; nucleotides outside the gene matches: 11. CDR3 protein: CSAPRKDRGQDEQFF. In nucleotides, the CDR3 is TGCAGTGCTCCCCGAAAGGACAGGGGGCAGGATGAGCAGTTCTTC.

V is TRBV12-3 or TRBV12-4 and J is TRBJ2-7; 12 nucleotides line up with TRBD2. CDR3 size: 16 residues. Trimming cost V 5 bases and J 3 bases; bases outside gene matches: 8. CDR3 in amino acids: CASSHPSGRAFYEQYF. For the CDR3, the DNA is TGTGCCAGCAGTCACCCTAGCGGGAGGGCCTTCTACGAGCAGTACTTC.